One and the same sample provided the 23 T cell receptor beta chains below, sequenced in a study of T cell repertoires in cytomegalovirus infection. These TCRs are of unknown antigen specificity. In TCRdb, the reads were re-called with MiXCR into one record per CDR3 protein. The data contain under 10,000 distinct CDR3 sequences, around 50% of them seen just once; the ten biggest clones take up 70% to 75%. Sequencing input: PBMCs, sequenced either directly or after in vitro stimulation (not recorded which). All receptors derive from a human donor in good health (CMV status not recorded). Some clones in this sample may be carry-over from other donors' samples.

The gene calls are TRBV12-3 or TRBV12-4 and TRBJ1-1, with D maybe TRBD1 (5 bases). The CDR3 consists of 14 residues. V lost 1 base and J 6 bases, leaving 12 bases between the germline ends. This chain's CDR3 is CASSLGWGRSEAFF. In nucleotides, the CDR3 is TGTGCCAGCAGTTTAGGATGGGGGAGGTCTGAAGCTTTCTTT.

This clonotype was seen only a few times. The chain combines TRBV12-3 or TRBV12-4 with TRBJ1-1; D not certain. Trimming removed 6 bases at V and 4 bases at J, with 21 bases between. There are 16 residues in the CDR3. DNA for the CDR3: TGTGCCAGCAGCCTCCGTGTTTCCAAACAGTGCACTGAAGCTTTCTTT. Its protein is CASSLRVSKQCTEAFF.

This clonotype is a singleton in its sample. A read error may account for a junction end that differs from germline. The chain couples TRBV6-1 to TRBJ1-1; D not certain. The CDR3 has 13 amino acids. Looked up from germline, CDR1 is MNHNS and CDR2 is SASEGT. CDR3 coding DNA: TGTGTCAGCAATCAGCCCGGGAACACTGAAGCTTTCTTT. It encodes CVSNQPGNTEAFF.

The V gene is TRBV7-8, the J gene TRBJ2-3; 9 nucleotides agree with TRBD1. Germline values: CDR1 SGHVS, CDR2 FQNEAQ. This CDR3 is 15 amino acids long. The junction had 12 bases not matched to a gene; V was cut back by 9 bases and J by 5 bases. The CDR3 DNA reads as TGTGCCAGTCACCTAAGAGGACAGGGGAAAGATACGCAGTATTTT. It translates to CASHLRGQGKDTQYF.

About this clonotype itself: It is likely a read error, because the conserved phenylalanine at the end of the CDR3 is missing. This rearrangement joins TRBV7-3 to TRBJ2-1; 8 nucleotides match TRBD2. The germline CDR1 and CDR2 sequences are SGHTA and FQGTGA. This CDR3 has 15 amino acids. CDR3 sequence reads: CDSSATSGPYNEQFL. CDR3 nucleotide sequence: TGTGACAGCAGCGCTACTAGCGGACCTTACAATGAGCAGTTCCTC.

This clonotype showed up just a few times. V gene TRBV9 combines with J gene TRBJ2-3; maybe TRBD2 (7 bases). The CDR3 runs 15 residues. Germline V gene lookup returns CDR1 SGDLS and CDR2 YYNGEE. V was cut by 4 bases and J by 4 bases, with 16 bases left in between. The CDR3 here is CASSPSWGGPDTQYF. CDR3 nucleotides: TGTGCCAGCAGCCCCTCCTGGGGGGGCCCAGATACGCAGTATTTT.

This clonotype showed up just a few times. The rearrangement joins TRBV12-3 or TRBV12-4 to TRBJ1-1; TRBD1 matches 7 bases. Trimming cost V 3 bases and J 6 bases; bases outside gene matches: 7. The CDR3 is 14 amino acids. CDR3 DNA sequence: TGTGCCAGCAGTTTCAGGGGGAACACAGCTGAAGCTTTCTTT. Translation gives CASSFRGNTAEAFF.

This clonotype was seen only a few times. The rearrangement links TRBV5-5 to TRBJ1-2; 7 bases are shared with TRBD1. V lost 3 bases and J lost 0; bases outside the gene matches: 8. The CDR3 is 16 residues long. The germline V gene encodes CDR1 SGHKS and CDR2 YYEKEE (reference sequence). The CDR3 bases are TGTGCCAGCAGCTCGGGGTTAACAGGGGCTAACTATGGCTACACCTTC. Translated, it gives CASSSGLTGANYGYTF.

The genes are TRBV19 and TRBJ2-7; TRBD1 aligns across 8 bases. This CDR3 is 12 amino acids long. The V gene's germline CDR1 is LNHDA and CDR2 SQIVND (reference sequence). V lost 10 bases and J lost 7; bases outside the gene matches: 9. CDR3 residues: CATSGGRREQYF. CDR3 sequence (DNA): TGTGCCACCTCAGGGGGCCGGAGGGAGCAGTACTTC.

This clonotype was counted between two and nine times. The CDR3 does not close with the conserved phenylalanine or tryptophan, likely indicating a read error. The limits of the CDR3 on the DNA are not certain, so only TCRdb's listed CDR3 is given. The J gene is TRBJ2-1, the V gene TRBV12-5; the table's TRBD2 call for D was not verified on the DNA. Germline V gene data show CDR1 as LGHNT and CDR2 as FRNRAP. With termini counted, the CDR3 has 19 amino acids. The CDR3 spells CASGLVWLIGAVPYNEQLL.

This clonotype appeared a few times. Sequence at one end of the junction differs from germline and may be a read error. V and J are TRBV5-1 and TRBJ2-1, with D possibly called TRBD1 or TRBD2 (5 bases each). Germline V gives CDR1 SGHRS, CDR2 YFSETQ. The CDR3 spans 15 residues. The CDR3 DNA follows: TGCGCCAGCATCTTGTTCTCGACAGCGGTCAATGAGCATTTCTTC. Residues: CASILFSTAVNEHFF.

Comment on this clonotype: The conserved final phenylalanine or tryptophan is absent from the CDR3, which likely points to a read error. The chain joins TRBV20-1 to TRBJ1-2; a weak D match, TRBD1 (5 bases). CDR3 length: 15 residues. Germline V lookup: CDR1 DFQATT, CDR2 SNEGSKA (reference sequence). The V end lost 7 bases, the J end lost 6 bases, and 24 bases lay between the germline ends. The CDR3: CSVTQTARWQDGYTL. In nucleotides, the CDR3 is TGCAGTGTTACCCAGACAGCCCGATGGCAGGATGGCTACACCTTA.

DNA of the CDR3: TGTGCCAGCAGCTTAGGCTCGGGGTCCTGGGAGACCCAGTACTTC. Translating it yields CASSLGSGSWETQYF. The chain carries TRBV7-2 and TRBJ2-5, with D perhaps matching TRBD2 (5 bases). With 1 base removed from V and 5 bases from J, the gap between germline ends came to 14 bases. Germline values: CDR1 SGHTA, CDR2 FQGNSA. The CDR3 loop spans 15 amino acids.

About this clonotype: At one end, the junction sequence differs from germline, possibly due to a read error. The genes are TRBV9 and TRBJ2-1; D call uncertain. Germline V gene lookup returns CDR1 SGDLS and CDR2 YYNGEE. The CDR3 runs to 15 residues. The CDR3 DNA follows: TGTTCCATCAGCCCAACAGTTACCCTAAGGAATGAGAAGTTCTTC. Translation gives CSISPTVTLRNEKFF.

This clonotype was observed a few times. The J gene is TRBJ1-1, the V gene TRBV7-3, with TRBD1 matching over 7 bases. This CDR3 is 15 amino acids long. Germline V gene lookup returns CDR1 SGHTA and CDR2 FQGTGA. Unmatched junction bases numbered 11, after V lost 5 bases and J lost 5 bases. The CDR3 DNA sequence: TGTGCCAGCAGCCCAGGGGGGGGGGAAGCAACTGAAGCTTTCTTT. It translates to CASSPGGGEATEAFF.

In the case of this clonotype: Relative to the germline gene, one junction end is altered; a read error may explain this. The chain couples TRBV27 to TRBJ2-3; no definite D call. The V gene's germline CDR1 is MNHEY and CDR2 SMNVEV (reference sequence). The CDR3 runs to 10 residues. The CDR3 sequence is CASHGDTPYW. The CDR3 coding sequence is TGTGCCAGTCACGGAGATACGCCGTATTGG.

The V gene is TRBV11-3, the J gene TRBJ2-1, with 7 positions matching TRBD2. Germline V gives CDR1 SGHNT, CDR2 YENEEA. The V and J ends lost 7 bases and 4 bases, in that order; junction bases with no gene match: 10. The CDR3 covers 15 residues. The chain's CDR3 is CASTPRGSGYNEQFF. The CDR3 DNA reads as TGTGCCAGCACCCCGCGGGGTAGCGGGTACAATGAGCAGTTCTTC.

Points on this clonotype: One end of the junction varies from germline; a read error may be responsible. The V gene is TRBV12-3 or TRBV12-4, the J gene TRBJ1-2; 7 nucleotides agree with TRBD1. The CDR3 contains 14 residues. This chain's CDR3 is CARSYTGQHDGHTF. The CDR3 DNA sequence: TGTGCCCGCAGCTATACGGGACAGCACGATGGCCACACTTTC.

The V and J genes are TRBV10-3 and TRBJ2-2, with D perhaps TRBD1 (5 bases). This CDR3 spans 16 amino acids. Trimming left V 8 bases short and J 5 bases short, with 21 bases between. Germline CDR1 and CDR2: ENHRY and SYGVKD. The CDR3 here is CAIRRGGLTGTGELFF. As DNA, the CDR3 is TGTGCCATCCGAAGGGGTGGCTTGACCGGGACCGGGGAGCTGTTTTTT.

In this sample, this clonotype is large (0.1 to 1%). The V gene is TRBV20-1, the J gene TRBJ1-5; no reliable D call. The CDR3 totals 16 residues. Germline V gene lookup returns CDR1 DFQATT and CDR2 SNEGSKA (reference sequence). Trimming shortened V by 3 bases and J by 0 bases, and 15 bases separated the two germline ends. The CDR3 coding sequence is TGCAGTGCTAGTATCCCAGCGGTGTATAGCAATCAGCCCCAGCATTTT. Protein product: CSASIPAVYSNQPQHF.

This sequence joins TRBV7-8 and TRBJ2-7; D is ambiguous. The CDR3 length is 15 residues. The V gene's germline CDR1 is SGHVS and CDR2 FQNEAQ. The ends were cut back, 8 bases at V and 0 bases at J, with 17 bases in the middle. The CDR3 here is CASGSGAGASYEQYF. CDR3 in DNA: TGTGCCAGCGGCTCTGGAGCAGGAGCCTCCTACGAGCAGTACTTC. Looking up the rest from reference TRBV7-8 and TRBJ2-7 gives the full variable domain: GAGVSQSPRYKVAKRGQDVALRCDPISGHVSLFWYQQALGQGPEFLTYFQNEAQLDKSGLPSDRFFAERPEGSVSTLKIQRTQQEDSAVYLCASGSGAGASYEQYFGPGTRLTVT.

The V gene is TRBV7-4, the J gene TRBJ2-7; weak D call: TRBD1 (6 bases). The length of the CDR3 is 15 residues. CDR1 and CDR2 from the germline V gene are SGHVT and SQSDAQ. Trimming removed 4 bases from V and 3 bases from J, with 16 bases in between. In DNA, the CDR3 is TGTGCCAGCAGCTCCCGGGACATCGGTTTCTACGAGCAGTACTTC. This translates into CASSSRDIGFYEQYF. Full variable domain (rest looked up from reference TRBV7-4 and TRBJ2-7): GAGVSQSPRYKVAKRGRDVALRCDSISGHVTLYWYRQTLGQGSEVLTYSQSDAQRDKSGRPSGRFSAERPERSVSTLKIQRTEQGDSAVYLCASSSRDIGFYEQYFGPGTRLTVT.

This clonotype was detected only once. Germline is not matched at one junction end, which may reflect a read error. CDR3 nucleotides: TGTGCCTACAGCCAAGTTTCCTCTAGCGGGGGAAACAATGAGCAGTTCTTC. Translated, it gives CAYSQVSSSGGNNEQFF. The chain is built from TRBV4-1 and TRBJ2-1; the match to TRBD2 covers 10 bases. Germline CDR1 reads MGHRA; CDR2 reads YSYEKL. The CDR3 spans 17 residues.